This TCR beta chain was sequenced in a study of shared clonotypes between healthy human individuals. Generated by immunoSEQ multiplex PCR, the TCRdb table keeps only in-frame clones and is missing some. The table has over 2,000,000 clones, just over 90% seen once; the top ten hold over 1.5%. As to this clone: Antigen unknown.

Naivety among CD8 cells was defined by CD45RO negativity and positive CCR7 selection, thereby excluding terminally differentiated effector memory CD45RA+ cells. All participating donors were Caucasian adults from Nashville, Tennessee. The CDR3 covers 13 residues. In germline, CDR1 is LNHNV, CDR2 YYDKDF (reference sequence). The germline V and J ends were trimmed by 1 base and 5 bases, with 9 bases remaining between them. General study findings and limits: For naive CD4 cells, 4% to 5% of clonotypes were shared across a few donors. An expected dependence of interdonor clonotype sharing on sequencing depth was noted.

The source of this sequence is a man between 18 and 35 years old in good health. Some clones in this sample may be carry-over from other donors' samples. The V call is TRBV15, the J call TRBJ2-7; D unclear. The specimen sequenced was naive CD8+ T cells from PBMCs. The CDR3 loop is CATSRALADEQYF. The CDR3 DNA reads as TGTGCCACCAGCAGAGCTCTCGCTGACGAGCAGTACTTC.